Described below is a single T cell receptor beta chain sequence and its context. The study assigned cohorts using participant-reported clinical history. Profiled with immunoSEQ multiplex PCR; TCRdb holds only in-frame clones, not every one. The data hold approximately 170,000 clones, with 70% to 85% observed a single time. This record belongs to a study of blood T cell repertoires in COVID-19. As for the study in general: The analysed material was cDNA or gDNA that came from T cells, B-cell-depleted T cells, or PBMCs.

The CDR3 extends over 16 amino acids. Per the germline V gene, CDR1 is ENHRY and CDR2 is SYGVKD. V trimming: 5 bases; J trimming: 4 bases; junction bases outside the gene matches: 13. The source of this sequence is a woman aged 70 to 79 in a cohort exposed to, infected with or recovered from COVID-19 (not recorded which). The V and J genes are TRBV10-3 and TRBJ2-7; 8 nucleotides line up with TRBD2. Sequenced input: PBMCs or T cells enriched from blood (not recorded which). The CDR3 nucleotides read TGTGCCATCAGTCCCTATCCTCCTAGCGGGCCTTACGAGCAGTACTTC. Amino acid sequence: CAISPYPPSGPYEQYF.